Included here is one TCR beta chain sequence, with context. The clone's antigen remains unknown. There are no base qualities to consult, and no much larger clone falls within one base. Each collaborating institution followed its own protocols to collect whole blood in K2EDTA tubes. For TCRbeta analysis, collaborator samples were shipped as frozen whole blood, as isolated PBMCs, or as DNA extracted from either sample type. This specimen belongs to a study of blood T cell repertoires in COVID-19 (TCRdb year 2020). About the study as a whole: Collaborator samples came from the United States, Italy and Spain and covered acute and convalescent phases of COVID-19. The repertoires were made available in a free public database intended to serve as a resource for research on the immune response to SARS-CoV-2. Samples were obtained from the ongoing ImmuneRACE study (first 160 participants) and from over 1,000 subjects provided by 6 global collaborators. The prospective study material was composed of cDNA or gDNA derived from T cells, B-cell-depleted T cells, or PBMCs. A de-identified subject ID, COVID-19 status, age in years and sex were almost always included in the sample metadata. Deeply sampled blood TCRbeta repertoires from subjects exposed to, actively infected with, or recovered from COVID-19 were included in the dataset. Where HLA class I and class II types were available, the types were taken from metadata supplied by the sample provider, not from assay-based typing.

CDR3 length: 13 amino acids, cysteine to phenylalanine. Just CDR3 DNA is preserved here, 39 bases in frame from base 1. V and J are truncated by 5 bases and 5 bases respectively, leaving an intervening sequence of 10 bases. Per the germline V gene (reference sequence), GTSNPN is the CDR1 and SVGIG is the CDR2. Overall study results and their limits: The quantity of clinical and demographic metadata differed by source and by participant and was supplied without curation.

TCRbeta CDR3 regions were amplified from genomic DNA using the immunoSEQ Assay, a bias-controlled multiplex PCR. Per the original workflow: The number of nucleated cells in each sample was estimated by amplification of reference gene primers within the assay. Sequence reads were collapsed and filtered to measure the absolute abundance of every unique TCRbeta CDR3 rearrangement. For each sample, productive Simpson clonality was calculated by taking the square root of Simpson's diversity index across productive rearrangements. The table comes from immuneACCESS by way of TCRdb, which keeps in-frame sequences with V and J called. Part of the clones is missing from these tables; in studies checked, under half for an unresolved V gene and the rest for unknown reasons. The DNA was the basis for D and trimming; V, J and clone size are from that table. The sample records roughly 190,000 clones, more than 65% of which are singletons. Over 2.5% of the sample is held by the ten biggest clonotypes.

This clonotype was sampled from a human donor with acute or convalescent COVID-19. The donor label of this sample is uncertain. The material sequenced was peripheral blood. The sequence is built from TRBV30 and TRBJ1-6; TRBD1 is a weak D gene call, 6 bases matching. In nucleotides, the sequence is TGTGCCTGGCAGACAGGAGATAATTCACCCCTCCACTTT. This yields the protein CAWQTGDNSPLHF.